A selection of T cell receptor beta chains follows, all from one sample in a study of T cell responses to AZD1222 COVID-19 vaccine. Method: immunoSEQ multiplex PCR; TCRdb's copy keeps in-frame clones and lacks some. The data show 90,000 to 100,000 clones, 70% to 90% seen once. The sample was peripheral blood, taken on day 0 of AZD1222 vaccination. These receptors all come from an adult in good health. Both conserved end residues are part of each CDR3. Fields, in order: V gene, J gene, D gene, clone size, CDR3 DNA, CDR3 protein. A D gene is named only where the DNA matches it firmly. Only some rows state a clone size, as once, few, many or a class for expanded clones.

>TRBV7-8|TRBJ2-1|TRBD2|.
TGTGCCAGCAGCTTAGTGCGCACTAGCGGCCCCTACAATGAGCAGTTCTTC
CASSLVRTSGPYNEQFF
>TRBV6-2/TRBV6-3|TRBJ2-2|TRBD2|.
TGTGCCAGCAGTTGGACTAGCGGGAACACCGGGGAGCTGTTTTTT
CASSWTSGNTGELFF
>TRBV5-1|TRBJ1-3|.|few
TGCGCCAGCAGCTTGGAGGGGAGCTCTGGAAACACCATATATTTT
CASSLEGSSGNTIYF
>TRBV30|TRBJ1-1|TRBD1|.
TGTGCCTGGAGTGAAGGGGGCGTGGGGAACACTGAAGCTTTCTTT
CAWSEGGVGNTEAFF
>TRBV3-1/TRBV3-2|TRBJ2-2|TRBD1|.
TGTGCCAGCAGCCCCTTCGGACAGGGACGCGGGGAGCTGTTTTTT
CASSPFGQGRGELFF
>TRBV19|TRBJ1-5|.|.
TGTGCCAGTAGTGAAGGGACGAATCAGCCCCAGCATTTT
CASSEGTNQPQHF
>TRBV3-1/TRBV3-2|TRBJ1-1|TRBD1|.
TGTGCCAGCAGCCAAGGGTGGACAGGGAACACTGAAGCTTTCTTT
CASSQGWTGNTEAFF
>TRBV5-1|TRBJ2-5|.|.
TGTGCCAGCAGCTTGGCCTCTGGGGAAGAGACCCAGTACTTC
CASSLASGEETQYF
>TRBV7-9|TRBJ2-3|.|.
TGTGCCAGCAGCTTCCTGGTGGGGGGAGGAGATACGCAGTATTTT
CASSFLVGGGDTQYF
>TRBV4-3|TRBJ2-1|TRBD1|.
TGCGCCAGCAGCCAAGAAGGTCAGGGGGCAGAAGAGCAGTTCTTC
CASSQEGQGAEEQFF
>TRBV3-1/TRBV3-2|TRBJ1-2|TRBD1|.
TGTGCCAGCAGCCCAGGGACAGGAACCTATGGCTACACCTTC
CASSPGTGTYGYTF
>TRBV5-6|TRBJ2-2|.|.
TGTGCCAGCAGCTTGCGTCGGATAGAAAACACCGGGGAGCTGTTTTTT
CASSLRRIENTGELFF
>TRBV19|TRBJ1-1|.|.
TGTGCCAGTAGTATAGATCTAACACCTGGGGACACTGAAGCTTTCTTT
CASSIDLTPGDTEAFF
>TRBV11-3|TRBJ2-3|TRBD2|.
TGTGCCAGCAGCCTTCGGGACCCTTGGACTAGCGGGCTCTCCACAGATACGCAGTATTTT
CASSLRDPWTSGLSTDTQYF
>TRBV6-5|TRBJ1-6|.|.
TGTGCCAGCTGCCGGAGCTCCTATAATTCACCCCTCCACTTT
CASCRSSYNSPLHF
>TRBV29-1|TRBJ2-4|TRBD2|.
TGCAGCGTTGAGCGGGAGAAAAACATTCAGTACTTC
CSVEREKNIQYF
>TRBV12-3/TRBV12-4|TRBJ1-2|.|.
TGTGCCAGCAGGCGACAGGCAAGTGACGGCTACACCTTC
CASRRQASDGYTF
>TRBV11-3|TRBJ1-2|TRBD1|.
TGTGCCAGCAGCTTAGCGCAATCATCCAGGGGGCCGAATGGCTACACCTTC
CASSLAQSSRGPNGYTF
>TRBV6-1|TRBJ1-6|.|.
TGTGCCAGCAGTGAAGAAGTGCTACGTCCCCTCCACTTT
CASSEEVLRPLHF
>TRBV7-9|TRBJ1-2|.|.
TGTGCCAGCAGCTTAGATCCGGATATGTATGGCTACACCTTC
CASSLDPDMYGYTF
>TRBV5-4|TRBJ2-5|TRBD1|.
TGTGCCAGCAGCTTGTGGGGACAGTCGATCCAAGAGACCCAGTACTTC
CASSLWGQSIQETQYF
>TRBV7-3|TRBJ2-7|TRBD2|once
TGTGCCAGCAGCTCCCAGCAGGGTAGCGGGTACGAGCAGTACTTC
CASSSQQGSGYEQYF
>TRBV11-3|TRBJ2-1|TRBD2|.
TGTGCCAGCAGCCTTGGGACTAGCGGTGAGCAGTTCTTC
CASSLGTSGEQFF
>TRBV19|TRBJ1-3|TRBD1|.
TGTGCCAGTAGCCCGGACAGGGGAGTAAACACCATATATTTT
CASSPDRGVNTIYF
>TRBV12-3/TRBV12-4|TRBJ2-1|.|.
TGTGCCAGCAGAGTACAGGGCCTCAATGAGCAGTTCTTC
CASRVQGLNEQFF
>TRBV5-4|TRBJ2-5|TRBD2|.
TGTGCCAGCAGCTTGGAGACTAGCAGACAAGAGACCCAGTACTTC
CASSLETSRQETQYF
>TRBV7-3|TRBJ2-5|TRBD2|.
TGTGCCAGCAGCTTAAAAGTGCCTAGCGGTGTTAGGGAGACCCAGTACTTC
CASSLKVPSGVRETQYF
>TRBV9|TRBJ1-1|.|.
TGTGCCAGCAGCGTAGGCCGGGCTCGGACTGAAGCTTTCTTT
CASSVGRARTEAFF
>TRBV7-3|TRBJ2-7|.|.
TGTGCCAGCAGCTCCCAAGTGGGGCCCCACTACGAGCAGTACTTC
CASSSQVGPHYEQYF
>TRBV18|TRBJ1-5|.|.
TGTGCCAGCTCACGGGTAGGGCCAGATCAGCCCCAGCATTTT
CASSRVGPDQPQHF
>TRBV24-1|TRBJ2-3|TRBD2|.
TGTGCCACCAGTGATTCCAGCGGGACTAGCACAGATACGCAGTATTTT
CATSDSSGTSTDTQYF
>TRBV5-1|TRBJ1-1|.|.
TGTGCCAGCAGCTTGGCCCCAGGGGACACTGAAGCTTTCTTT
CASSLAPGDTEAFF
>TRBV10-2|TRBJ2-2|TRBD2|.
TGCGCCAGCTCTAGCGGGGGGAACACCGGGGAGCTGTTTTTT
CASSSGGNTGELFF
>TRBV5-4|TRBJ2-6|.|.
TGTGCCAGCACCGGAAGCAGGGGAACGCTAAACTCTGGGGCCAACGTCCTGACTTTC
CASTGSRGTLNSGANVLTF
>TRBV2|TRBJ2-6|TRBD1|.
TGTGCCAGCATCTCAACAGGGGCTGGGGCCAACGTCCTGACTTTC
CASISTGAGANVLTF
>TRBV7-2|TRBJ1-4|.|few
TGTGCCAGCAGCCGGACTCCAGGGGAAAAACTGTTTTTT
CASSRTPGEKLFF
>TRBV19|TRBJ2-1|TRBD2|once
TGTGCCAGTAGTATACCTAGCGGGAGCCCCGGTGAGCAGTTCTTC
CASSIPSGSPGEQFF
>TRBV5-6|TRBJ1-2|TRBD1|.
TGTGCCAGCAGCATCCAGGGGGCCGGGACCTATGGCTACACCTTC
CASSIQGAGTYGYTF
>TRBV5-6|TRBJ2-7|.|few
TGTGCCAGCAGCCAAGGACCTCTCTACGAGCAGTACTTC
CASSQGPLYEQYF
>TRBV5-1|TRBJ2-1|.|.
TGTGCCAGCAGCTTGGCCGAGGAAAAGTTCTTC
CASSLAEEKFF
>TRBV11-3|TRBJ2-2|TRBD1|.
TGTGCCAGCAGCTTGCCGACAGGGGGGTACGGGGAGCTGTTTTTT
CASSLPTGGYGELFF
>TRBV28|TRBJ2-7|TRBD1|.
TGTGCCAGCAGTTTCTCGGCGCCGGGGACAGGCTCCTACGAGCAGTACTTC
CASSFSAPGTGSYEQYF